These 11 T cell receptor beta chains share one sample of origin, sequenced in a study of T cells after yellow fever vaccination. Each CDR3 protein gets one entry after TCRdb re-called the 5' RACE reads with MiXCR. The table includes a few hundred thousand distinct CDR3 sequences, about 4% detected once. The sample here was PBMCs, taken 5 days after the yellow fever booster vaccination. The receptors shown here come from a man aged 18-30 years who received the YFV17D yellow fever vaccine.

This clonotype was counted only a few times. The chain's CDR3 is CSAYVGRGTEAFF. CDR3 DNA sequence: TGCAGTGCTTACGTCGGGCGGGGCACTGAAGCTTTCTTT. This chain links TRBV20-1 with TRBJ1-1; the D is unclear. Germline V CDR1 and CDR2: DFQATT, SNEGSKA (reference sequence). This CDR3 is built from 13 residues. V lost 5 bases and J 4 bases, leaving 14 bases between the germline ends.

Only a few counts were recorded for this clonotype. The chain recombines TRBV6-5 with TRBJ2-1; tentative D call: TRBD2 (5 bases). In germline, CDR1 is MNHEY, CDR2 SVGAGI. Trimming cost V 0 bases and J 3 bases, with 6 bases left between them. This CDR3 is built from 14 residues. This CDR3 is CASSYSGDYNEQFF. The CDR3 bases are TGTGCCAGCAGTTACTCGGGAGACTACAATGAGCAGTTCTTC.

This clonotype occurred many times. The chain combines TRBV12-3 or TRBV12-4 with TRBJ1-6, with 7 bases lining up with TRBD1. Trimming at V came to 6 bases and at J to 5 bases, leaving 1 base not matched to a gene. The CDR3 has 13 residues. DNA of the CDR3: TGTGCCAGCAGGACAGGGAATAATTCACCCCTCCACTTT. It yields the protein CASRTGNNSPLHF.

This clonotype was found a few times. The chain uses TRBV7-2 and TRBJ1-1; D remains ambiguous. Germline values: CDR1 SGHTA, CDR2 FQGNSA. Trimming cost V 5 bases and J 5 bases, with 15 bases left between them. CDR3 length: 14 amino acids. The CDR3 DNA follows: TGTGCCAGCAGCCGGACGGGATATGAAACTGAAGCTTTCTTT. Its translation is CASSRTGYETEAFF.

This clonotype was detected only a few times. The chain joins TRBV20-1 to TRBJ2-5; D is possibly TRBD2 (5 bases). The CDR3 has 12 amino acids. With 6 bases removed from V and 6 bases from J, the gap between germline ends came to 14 bases. Germline CDR1 DFQATT, CDR2 SNEGSKA (reference sequence). CDR3 region: CSAQTRWKTQYF. DNA of the CDR3: TGCAGTGCCCAAACTAGGTGGAAGACCCAGTACTTC.

This clonotype was detected ten times or more. The chain links TRBV15 to TRBJ2-5, with D possibly TRBD1 on 6 matching bases. This CDR3 contains 14 residues. The V end lost 0 bases, the J end lost 3 bases, and 8 bases lay between the germline ends. The germline V gene has CDR1 LNHNV and CDR2 YYDKDF (reference sequence). The CDR3 loop is CATSREDRKETQYF. The CDR3 region has the DNA TGTGCCACCAGCAGAGAGGACAGAAAAGAGACCCAGTACTTC.

This clonotype was observed a few times. This chain uses TRBV18 with TRBJ1-2, with 11 bases identical to TRBD1. V dropped 3 bases and J dropped 4; count of bases not matched to a gene: 7. This CDR3 is 16 amino acids long. Germline CDR1 reads KGHSH; CDR2 reads LQKENI. CDR3 sequence: CASSPPRGQGVYGYTF. The CDR3, as DNA: TGTGCCAGCTCACCCCCAAGGGGACAGGGGGTCTATGGCTACACCTTC.

There are a few counts of this clonotype. The rearrangement joins TRBV24-1 to TRBJ2-5; no clear D gene. This CDR3 contains 12 residues. Trimming pared 2 bases from V and 7 bases from J, leaving 7 bases between. Germline assignment: CDR1 KGHDR and CDR2 SFDVKD. The CDR3 coding sequence is TGTGCCACCAGTGATTCGTGGGGGACCCAGTACTTC. Residues: CATSDSWGTQYF.

In this sample, this clonotype turned up many times. The chain employs TRBV6-2 or TRBV6-3 and TRBJ2-7; a weak D match, TRBD2 (6 bases). Germline loops: CDR1 MNHEY, CDR2 SVGEGT. The CDR3 has 13 amino acids. The ends were cut back, 7 bases at V and 6 bases at J, with 16 bases in the middle. The CDR3 loop reads CASTYEEGIEQYF. The DNA for the CDR3 is TGTGCCAGCACCTACGAGGAGGGGATCGAGCAGTACTTC.

The rearrangement joins TRBV19 to TRBJ1-1; D uncertain. This CDR3 has 15 residues. V lost 1 base, J lost 7 bases, and 16 bases lay in between. Germline loops: CDR1 LNHDA, CDR2 SQIVND (reference sequence). The CDR3: CASSIGTALLDEAFF. The CDR3, as DNA: TGTGCCAGTAGTATAGGGACCGCGTTGTTGGATGAAGCTTTCTTT.

This sequence joins TRBV5-1 and TRBJ2-1, with TRBD2 as a possible D gene (6 bases). Germline loops: CDR1 SGHRS, CDR2 YFSETQ. V shed 2 bases and J shed 0 bases, with 9 bases lying between them. CDR3 length: 15 amino acids. CDR3 DNA sequence: TGCGCCAGCAGCTTCCGGAGGGACTCCTACAATGAGCAGTTCTTC. It translates to CASSFRRDSYNEQFF. The variable domain in full, completed from reference TRBV5-1 and TRBJ2-1, reads KAGVTQTPRYLIKTRGQQVTLSCSPISGHRSVSWYQQTPGQGLQFLFEYFSETQRNKGNFPGRFSGRQFSNSRSEMNVSTLELGDSALYLCASSFRRDSYNEQFFGPGTRLTVL.